This TCR beta chain is from a study of T-cell reconstitution after alpha-beta-depleted transplantation in children (dated by TCRdb to about 2016). In terms of the full investigation: Using TCR repertoire profiling, the study quantitatively followed how T-cell immune reconstitution unfolded in children after TCRalphabeta/CD19-depleted allogeneic hematopoietic cell transplantation.

This clonotype was counted a few times. Its antigen target is currently unknown. No base-level quality is on record; no much larger clone is a single base apart. CDR1 and CDR2, per the germline V gene (reference sequence), are DFQATT and SNEGSKA. The CDR3 runs 12 residues from the cysteine to the phenylalanine. Here the CDR3 DNA is all that survives: 36 bases in frame from base 1. Here V drops 6 bases and J drops 6 bases, and the junction holds 4 bases not matched to any gene. Library preparation used PCR. The sequencer listed for this sample is Illumina HiSeq 2500. To normalize quantification of the TCRbeta repertoire, the TCR libraries were built with molecular barcoding that relied on unique molecular identifiers. TCRdb reanalyzed the raw reads on its own, using fastp at Q25 for trimming and MiXCR for clone calling, and kept in-frame beta chains. Rows are unified per CDR3 protein, each entry keeping the most common DNA and genes. Across this sample there are about 690,000 distinct CDR3 sequences, with over 15% seen only once. The ten largest account for 0.85% to 1.3% of the sample.

The clonotype comes from a human donor who donated a stem cell graft to a child with acute myeloid leukemia. This material consisted of PBMCs from the stem cell graft donor, taken from the stem cell graft. The sequence is built from TRBV20-1 and TRBJ2-7; 11 bases in the middle match TRBD1. The CDR3 protein is CSARTGGREQYF. The DNA sequence is given as TGCAGTGCAAGGACAGGGGGCCGCGAGCAGTACTTC.